Sequencing of this TCR beta chain was carried out in a study of CD8 T cells in Susac syndrome. Sequencing of TCR beta, carried out with a high-throughput approach, was applied to CD8+ and CD4+ T cells from the blood. The CDR3 is made up of 15 amino acids. V trimming: 2 bases; J trimming: 1 base; junction bases outside the gene matches: 4. From germline, CDR1 is MDHEN and CDR2 SYDVKM. Reverse transcription of 0.5 to 1 ug RNA used random hexamers. Multiplex immunoSEQ PCR targeted 54 Vbeta and 13 Jbeta TCR beta segments. Each CDR3 protein gets one entry after TCRdb re-called the immunoSEQ multiplex PCR reads with MiXCR. The data hold about 280,000 distinct CDR3 sequences, with 85% observed a single time.

The rearrangement links TRBV28 to TRBJ1-1; 7 bases are a match to TRBD1. Sequencing used CD8+ T cells from PBMCs. This clonotype was obtained from a human donor with multiple sclerosis. For the CDR3, the DNA is TGTGCCAGCAGTTTACCGCGGGACAGGAACACTGAAGCTTTCTTT. It translates to CASSLPRDRNTEAFF.